This TCR beta chain was identified during a study of blood T cell repertoires in COVID-19. The CDR3 spans 14 residues. V lost 1 base to trimming and J lost 3 bases; unmatched junction nucleotides: 3. The V gene's germline CDR1 is SEHNR and CDR2 FQNEAQ (reference sequence). How the authors handled the data: Amplification from reference gene primers served as the basis for estimated nucleated cell counts. The table came from immunoSEQ multiplex PCR; TCRdb's copy has only in-frame clones and leaves some out. Clone size and the V and J calls come from that table; the DNA yielded D and trimming. The sample has around 61,000 clones, 85% to 90% seen once.

The sequencing input was peripheral blood. The sequence was obtained from a man aged 55 to 69 with acute or convalescent COVID-19. The V and J genes are TRBV7-9 and TRBJ2-7; 7 nucleotides match TRBD1. CDR3 sequence: CASSLVSGGYEQYF. The DNA for the CDR3 is TGTGCCAGCAGCTTAGTTTCAGGGGGCTACGAGCAGTACTTC.